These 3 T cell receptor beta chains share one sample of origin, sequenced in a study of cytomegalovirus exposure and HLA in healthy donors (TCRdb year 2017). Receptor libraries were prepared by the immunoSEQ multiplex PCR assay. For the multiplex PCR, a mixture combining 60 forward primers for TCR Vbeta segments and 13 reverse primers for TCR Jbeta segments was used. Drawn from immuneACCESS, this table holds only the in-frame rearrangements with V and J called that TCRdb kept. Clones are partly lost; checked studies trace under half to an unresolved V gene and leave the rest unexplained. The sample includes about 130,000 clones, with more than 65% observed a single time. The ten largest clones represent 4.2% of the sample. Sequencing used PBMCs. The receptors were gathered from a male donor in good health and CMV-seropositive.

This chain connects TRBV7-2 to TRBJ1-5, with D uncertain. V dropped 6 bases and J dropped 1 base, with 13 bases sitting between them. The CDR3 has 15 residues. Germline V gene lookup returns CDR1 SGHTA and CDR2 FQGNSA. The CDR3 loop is CASSSQAISNQPQHF. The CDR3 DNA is TGTGCCAGCAGTTCTCAGGCTATAAGCAATCAGCCCCAGCATTTT.

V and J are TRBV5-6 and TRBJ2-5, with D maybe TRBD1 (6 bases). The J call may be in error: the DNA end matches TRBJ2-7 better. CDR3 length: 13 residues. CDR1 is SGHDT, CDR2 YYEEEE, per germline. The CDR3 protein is CASSKTGSYEQYF. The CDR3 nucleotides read TGTGCCAGCAGCAAGACAGGTTCCTACGAGCAGTACTTC.

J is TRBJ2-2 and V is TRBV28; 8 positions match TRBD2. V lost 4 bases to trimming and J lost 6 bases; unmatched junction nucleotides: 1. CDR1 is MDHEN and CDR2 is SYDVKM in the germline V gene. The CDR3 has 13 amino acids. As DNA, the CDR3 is TGTGCCAGCAGTTCGGGGGGGCCCGGGGAGCTGTTTTTT. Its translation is CASSSGGPGELFF.